A selection of T cell receptor beta chains follows, all from one sample in a study of shared clonotypes between healthy human individuals. Only in-frame clones appear in the TCRdb table, and some are missing; sequencing was by immunoSEQ multiplex PCR. The sample shows over a million clones, about 75% of them seen only once. Sequencing was performed on memory CD4+ T cells sorted from blood. The source of these receptors is a young man in good health. The CDR3 runs from the conserved cysteine through the conserved F or W. The order of the fields is D gene, V gene, clone size, J gene, CDR3 protein, CDR3 DNA. D genes are given only for firm matches. For some rows the clone size is stated as once, few or many, or as a class when expanded; others skip it.

D: TRBD1; V: TRBV29-1; size: NA; J: TRBJ1-2; CDR3: CSVAHGQGGGYTF; DNA: TGCAGCGTTGCCCATGGACAGGGCGGTGGCTACACCTTC
D: NA; V: TRBV6-1; size: few; J: TRBJ1-1; CDR3: CASSDTSVGPRAFF; DNA: TGTGCCAGCAGTGATACATCGGTCGGCCCCCGAGCTTTCTTT
D: TRBD1; V: TRBV25-1; size: NA; J: TRBJ1-1; CDR3: CASRPSGQGTTEAFF; DNA: TGTGCCAGCAGGCCCTCCGGACAGGGAACCACTGAAGCTTTCTTT
D: TRBD1; V: TRBV5-1; size: once; J: TRBJ1-1; CDR3: CASSPGTDMNTEAFF; DNA: TGCGCCAGCAGCCCGGGGACAGACATGAACACTGAAGCTTTCTTT
D: TRBD1; V: TRBV5-4; size: NA; J: TRBJ2-6; CDR3: CAFGQATLSGANVLTF; DNA: TGTGCCTTTGGACAGGCCACCCTCTCTGGGGCCAACGTCCTGACTTTC
D: TRBD1; V: TRBV19; size: NA; J: TRBJ2-4; CDR3: CASRRQGPGRENIQYF; DNA: TGTGCCAGTAGGAGACAGGGACCTGGCAGGGAAAACATTCAGTACTTC
D: NA; V: TRBV2; size: NA; J: TRBJ1-5; CDR3: CASSERGLNQPQHF; DNA: TGTGCCAGCAGTGAACGAGGGCTCAATCAGCCCCAGCATTTT
D: NA; V: TRBV5-6; size: NA; J: TRBJ1-5; CDR3: CASSSAGGAPSNQPQHF; DNA: TGTGCCAGCAGCTCGGCGGGGGGGGCCCCGAGCAATCAGCCCCAGCATTTT
D: NA; V: TRBV6-1; size: NA; J: TRBJ2-1; CDR3: CASGFYEQFF; DNA: TGTGCCAGCGGCTTTTATGAGCAGTTCTTC
D: TRBD1; V: TRBV2; size: NA; J: TRBJ1-1; CDR3: CASRKGTGETTEAFF; DNA: TGTGCCAGCAGGAAAGGGACAGGGGAGACCACTGAAGCTTTCTTT
D: NA; V: TRBV6-5; size: NA; J: TRBJ1-2; CDR3: CASSSGQGFTF; DNA: TGTGCCAGCAGTTCCGGCCAGGGCTTCACCTTC
D: NA; V: TRBV9; size: NA; J: TRBJ1-3; CDR3: CASSAQVAGNTIYF; DNA: TGTGCCAGCAGTGCTCAGGTTGCTGGAAACACCATATATTTT
D: NA; V: TRBV10-3; size: NA; J: TRBJ2-3; CDR3: CAISESSPDTQYF; DNA: TGTGCCATCAGTGAGTCGAGTCCCGATACGCAGTATTTT
D: TRBD1; V: TRBV7-2; size: NA; J: TRBJ1-6; CDR3: CASSLRSTGGPLISPLHF; DNA: TGTGCCAGCAGCTTACGGTCGACAGGGGGCCCCCTGATTTCACCCCTCCACTTT
D: TRBD2; V: TRBV9; size: many; J: TRBJ2-2; CDR3: CASSVVSSGSLSHGELFF; DNA: TGTGCCAGCAGCGTAGTGTCTAGCGGGAGTCTTTCTCACGGGGAGCTGTTTTTT
D: TRBD1; V: TRBV7-9; size: NA; J: TRBJ1-4; CDR3: CASSPAGTGKNEKLFF; DNA: TGTGCCAGCAGCCCTGCCGGGACAGGAAAAAATGAAAAACTGTTTTTT
D: NA; V: TRBV5-1; size: NA; J: TRBJ1-2; CDR3: CASSLGSDVANYGYTF; DNA: TGCGCCAGCAGCTTGGGGTCCGACGTAGCTAACTATGGCTACACCTTC
D: NA; V: TRBV7-2; size: NA; J: TRBJ1-2; CDR3: CASSLTSQGYGYTF; DNA: TGTGCCAGCAGCTTAACCTCACAGGGATATGGCTACACCTTC
D: TRBD2; V: TRBV18; size: NA; J: TRBJ2-1; CDR3: CASSPANSGGTKENEQFF; DNA: TGTGCCAGCTCACCAGCGAATAGCGGGGGGACTAAGGAAAATGAGCAGTTCTTC
D: NA; V: TRBV9; size: NA; J: TRBJ1-3; CDR3: CASSAGGFSGNTIYF; DNA: TGTGCCAGCAGCGCAGGCGGGTTCTCTGGAAACACCATATATTTT
D: NA; V: TRBV11-2; size: NA; J: TRBJ2-7; CDR3: CASSSSRGGAEQYF; DNA: TGTGCCAGCAGCTCCTCCCGGGGAGGCGCCGAGCAGTACTTC
D: NA; V: TRBV7-9; size: NA; J: TRBJ2-3; CDR3: CASSLPGELSTDTQYF; DNA: TGTGCCAGCAGCCTCCCGGGGGAATTGAGCACAGATACGCAGTATTTT